This paragraph covers one T cell receptor beta chain sequence. Its matching antigen is unknown. Time point meaning: cycle 4 day 1 (C4D1), after 6 weeks of nivolumab. Every patient relapsed after autologous stem cell transplantation, and brentuximab vedotin exposure varied. Produced via immunoSEQ multiplex PCR; TCRdb's table is partial and in-frame only. The table records more than 90,000 clones, over 75% of them present only once. This entry comes from a study of PD-1 blockade in classical Hodgkin lymphoma. Study conclusions and caveats: It was among complete responders that baseline diversity resembled that of newly diagnosed patients. In newly diagnosed patients, baseline TCR diversity was reportedly below that of healthy donors.

V was pared by 2 bases and J by 0 bases, with 7 bases of the junction left unmatched. Germline CDR1 MNHNS, CDR2 SASEGT. There are 17 residues in the CDR3. The source material was peripheral blood mononuclear cells (PBMCs), sampled before the fourth cycle of nivolumab. The TCR originated in a human donor with classical Hodgkin lymphoma. The chain recombines TRBV6-1 with TRBJ1-5; 7 nucleotides align to TRBD1. The CDR3 here is CASSESIAGGSNQPQHF. DNA of the CDR3: TGTGCCAGCAGTGAATCCATAGCAGGGGGTAGCAATCAGCCCCAGCATTTT.